Below are 30 T cell receptor beta chains sequenced from a single sample in a study of T cells in Graves' hyperthyroidism and ophthalmopathy. Amplified regions were TCR beta CDR3 sequences from RNA transcripts. Researchers ran a first-round RT-PCR on the TCR CDR3 using the HTBI primer set. TCRdb re-derived calls from the multiplex PCR reads in MiXCR, one entry per CDR3 protein. The data contain about 700,000 distinct CDR3 sequences, over 40% of them singletons. Sequencing was performed on peripheral blood or thyroid tissue (not recorded which). The source of these receptors is an adult man with Graves' disease, either hyperthyroidism or ophthalmopathy (not recorded which).

This clonotype was counted between two and nine times. The V call is TRBV19, the J call TRBJ1-3; the D is unclear. The CDR3 contains 15 residues. V lost 3 bases and J lost 2, with 11 bases in between. Germline CDR1 LNHDA, CDR2 SQIVND (reference sequence). CDR3 amino acids: CASSIGVIPGNTIYF. In nucleotides, the CDR3 is TGTGCCAGTAGTATCGGGGTGATCCCTGGAAACACCATATATTTT.

This clonotype showed up just once. This chain links TRBV20-1 with TRBJ1-6; maybe TRBD1 (6 bases). The CDR3 covers 14 residues. Germline V gene sequence: CDR1 DFQATT, CDR2 SNEGSKA (reference sequence). With 4 bases removed from V and 6 bases from J, the gap between germline ends came to 13 bases. In DNA, the CDR3 is TGCAGTGCTACCGGGGGGGGCCCTAATTCACCCCTCCACTTT. As protein: CSATGGGPNSPLHF.

This chain joins TRBV7-9 and TRBJ2-6; 7 nucleotides agree with TRBD1. Germline V gene data show CDR1 as SEHNR and CDR2 as FQNEAQ (reference sequence). J lost 0 bases, V lost 8 bases, and 7 bases had no gene match. The CDR3 length is 16 residues. The CDR3 loop reads CASVRTGGSGANVLTF. The DNA of the CDR3 is TGTGCCAGCGTTCGGACAGGCGGCTCTGGGGCCAACGTCCTGACTTTC.

The chain carries TRBV20-1 and TRBJ2-7; the D is unclear. V lost 1 base, J lost 2 bases, and 6 bases lay in between. The CDR3 sequence is 12 residues long. CDR1 and CDR2 (germline): DFQATT, SNEGSKA (reference sequence). Here the CDR3 DNA reads TGCAGTGCTAGAGTTCAGACCTACGAGCAGTACTTC. It codes for CSARVQTYEQYF.

Regarding this clonotype: A much larger clonotype is one base distant, so this may be a read error. This chain uses TRBV10-3 with TRBJ1-2; TRBD1 is a possible D gene (5 bases). From germline, CDR1 is ENHRY and CDR2 SYGVKD. V was trimmed by 4 bases and J by 5 bases, leaving 8 bases between them. CDR3 size: 12 residues. CDR3 DNA sequence: TGTGCCATCAGTGGCCGGGGGTATGGCTACACCTTC. It is translated as CAISGRGYGYTF.

There are many counts of this clonotype. The rearrangement uses TRBV29-1 and TRBJ1-1, with D uncertain. The CDR3 has 12 amino acids. Germline V gene lookup returns CDR1 SQVTM and CDR2 ANQGSEA. The V end lost 2 bases, the J end lost 2 bases, and 6 bases lay between the germline ends. In nucleotides, the CDR3 is TGCAGCGTTGAACGGTCAAACACTGAAGCTTTCTTT. Its protein is CSVERSNTEAFF.

The chain is built from TRBV6-5 and TRBJ1-6, with a tentative D call TRBD1 (6 bases). CDR1 is MNHEY and CDR2 is SVGAGI in the germline V gene. The length of the CDR3 is 15 residues. The ends were cut back, 2 bases at V and 6 bases at J, with 11 bases in the middle. CDR3 loop: CASSYTDSPNSPLHF. The CDR3 region has the DNA TGTGCCAGCAGTTACACGGACAGTCCTAATTCACCCCTCCACTTT.

There are many counts of this clonotype. Germline is not matched at one junction end, which may reflect a read error. The chain carries TRBV2 and TRBJ1-2; the match to TRBD1 covers 8 bases. There are 13 residues in the CDR3. The germline V gene encodes CDR1 SNHLY and CDR2 FYNNEI. CDR3 in DNA: TGCGCCAGCAGCGGGACAGGCGCCTATGGCTACACCTTC. It is translated as CASSGTGAYGYTF.

This clonotype was detected many times. The V call is TRBV25-1, the J call TRBJ1-2, with D uncertain. The CDR3 runs 16 residues. Germline V gene data show CDR1 as MGHDK and CDR2 as SYGVNS. V lost 3 bases to trimming and J lost 4 bases, with 18 bases between them. The CDR3 DNA reads TGTGCCAGCAGTGACCCTAGGGCGCCGGGCCGCTATGGCTACACCTTC. It is translated as CASSDPRAPGRYGYTF.

This clonotype was found once. The chain employs TRBV25-1 and TRBJ1-3, with TRBD1 as a possible D gene (6 bases). CDR1 MGHDK and CDR2 SYGVNS come from the germline V gene. Trimming stripped 5 bases from V and 3 bases from J, with 14 bases between. The CDR3 runs to 15 residues. CDR3 DNA sequence: TGTGCCAGCAGTTTAGCAGGGGTGTATGGAAACACCATATATTTT. Amino acid sequence: CASSLAGVYGNTIYF.

The V gene is TRBV7-9, the J gene TRBJ1-5, with 9 bases identical to TRBD1. The CDR3 runs to 15 residues. Trimming at V came to 5 bases and at J to 5 bases, leaving 7 bases not matched to a gene. Germline-derived CDR1 and CDR2 are SEHNR and FQNEAQ (reference sequence). The CDR3 bases are TGTGCCAGCAGCCGTGGACAGGGGATGGATCAGCCCCAGCATTTT. Its translation is CASSRGQGMDQPQHF.

This clonotype came up once. V usage is TRBV20-1 and J usage is TRBJ1-1; maybe TRBD1 (6 bases). Germline V gene data show CDR1 as DFQATT and CDR2 as SNEGSKA (reference sequence). Trimming removed 0 bases from V and 6 bases from J, with 11 bases in between. This CDR3 is built from 13 residues. CDR3 bases: TGCAGTGCTAGAGATGGGGGGCTTCCTGAAGCTTTCTTT. It encodes CSARDGGLPEAFF.

In this sample, this clonotype turned up many times. The gene calls are TRBV7-9 and TRBJ2-6; D unresolved. V gave up 1 base and J gave up 0 bases, with 4 bases separating them. Germline CDR1 is SEHNR and CDR2 is FQNEAQ (reference sequence). This CDR3 comprises 15 residues. The CDR3: CASSLGHSGANVLTF. The CDR3, as DNA: TGTGCCAGCAGCTTAGGGCACTCTGGGGCCAACGTCCTGACTTTC. The variable domain in full, with the rest retrieved from reference TRBV7-9 and TRBJ2-6, is DTGVSQNPRHKITKRGQNVTFRCDPISEHNRLYWYRQTLGQGPEFLTYFQNEAQLEKSRLLSDRFSAERPKGSFSTLEIQRTEQGDSAMYLCASSLGHSGANVLTFGAGSRLTVL.

This chain uses TRBV20-1 with TRBJ2-7; 9 positions agree with TRBD2. The CDR3 consists of 15 residues. The V and J ends lost 3 bases and 4 bases, in that order; junction bases with no gene match: 10. Germline values: CDR1 DFQATT, CDR2 SNEGSKA (reference sequence). This CDR3 reads CSARAALREGYEQYF. In DNA form, the CDR3 reads TGCAGTGCTAGGGCTGCCCTGCGGGAGGGTTACGAGCAGTACTTC.

The J gene is TRBJ2-3, the V gene TRBV24-1; D remains unclear. With 4 bases removed from V and 0 bases from J, the gap between germline ends came to 4 bases. Germline CDR1 is KGHDR and CDR2 is SFDVKD. This CDR3 spans 13 amino acids. The chain's CDR3 is CATSEASTDTQYF. The CDR3 DNA follows: TGTGCCACCAGTGAAGCTAGCACAGATACGCAGTATTTT.

This clonotype was picked up a small number of times. The chain joins TRBV5-1 to TRBJ2-5; TRBD2 agrees at 8 bases. The trim removed 3 bases at V and 4 bases at J, leaving 8 bases unmatched. The CDR3 runs 15 residues. CDR1 is SGHRS and CDR2 is YFSETQ in the germline V gene. The CDR3 coding sequence is TGCGCCAGCAGCTCGCGGGTTGCGGGAGGAGAGACCCAGTACTTC. Translated, it gives CASSSRVAGGETQYF. The variable domain in full, with the rest retrieved from reference TRBV5-1 and TRBJ2-5, is KAGVTQTPRYLIKTRGQQVTLSCSPISGHRSVSWYQQTPGQGLQFLFEYFSETQRNKGNFPGRFSGRQFSNSRSEMNVSTLELGDSALYLCASSSRVAGGETQYFGPGTRLLVL.

V gene TRBV6-5 combines with J gene TRBJ1-5; D uncertain. V dropped 7 bases and J dropped 6 bases, with 13 bases sitting between them. CDR3 length: 13 amino acids. The germline gives CDR1 MNHEY, CDR2 SVGAGI. The CDR3 coding sequence is TGTGCCAGCAAAGAGGGCGGAGGTCAGCCCCAGCATTTT. Its protein is CASKEGGGQPQHF.

The rearrangement joins TRBV20-1 to TRBJ1-2; 9 bases match TRBD1. The J segment lost 8 bases and the V segment lost 4 bases, leaving 5 bases of the junction unmatched. Germline-derived CDR1 and CDR2 are DFQATT and SNEGSKA (reference sequence). The CDR3 is 12 amino acids. The CDR3 reads CSANGQGSGYTF. CDR3 coding DNA: TGCAGTGCTAACGGACAGGGGTCGGGCTACACCTTC.

The V call is TRBV10-2, the J call TRBJ2-2; TRBD2 matches at 11 bases. This CDR3 spans 15 amino acids. V was clipped by 10 bases and J by 5 bases; unmatched bases: 9. The germline gives CDR1 WSHSY, CDR2 SAAADI. DNA for the CDR3: TGCGCCATAAGGATAGCGGGAGGGGAGACCGGGGAGCTGTTTTTT. Its protein product is CAIRIAGGETGELFF.

This chain connects TRBV30 to TRBJ1-1; possible D gene TRBD1, 6 bases. This CDR3 contains 15 residues. The V and J ends lost 3 bases and 0 bases respectively, with 14 bases between them. CDR1 GTSNPN and CDR2 SVGIG come from the germline V gene (reference sequence). This CDR3 reads CAWRGGGFMNTEAFF. Here the CDR3 DNA reads TGTGCCTGGAGAGGGGGAGGCTTCATGAACACTGAAGCTTTCTTT.

This clonotype was counted many times. The chain combines TRBV20-1 with TRBJ1-2; weak D call: TRBD1 (6 bases). The CDR3 is made up of 13 amino acids. V shed 1 base and J shed 3 bases, with 9 bases lying between them. Germline values: CDR1 DFQATT, CDR2 SNEGSKA (reference sequence). The CDR3 reads CSARVQGDYGYTF. The CDR3 DNA reads TGCAGTGCTAGAGTACAGGGCGACTATGGCTACACCTTC.

On this clonotype itself: A single base separates this from a much larger clone, so it may be a read error. This rearrangement joins TRBV6-6 to TRBJ2-5, with D tentatively TRBD2 (5 bases). CDR3 length equals 14 residues. V dropped 6 bases and J dropped 4 bases, with 15 bases sitting between them. CDR1 and CDR2 from the germline V gene are MNHNY and SVGAGI (reference sequence). CDR3 loop: CASREDGRGETQYF. CDR3 in DNA: TGTGCCAGCAGGGAGGACGGGCGAGGAGAGACCCAGTACTTC.

This clonotype was counted many times. The chain couples TRBV15 to TRBJ1-4; D not resolved. V lost 3 bases to trimming and J lost 3 bases, with 17 bases between them. This CDR3 is built from 17 residues. CDR1 and CDR2 from the germline V gene are LNHNV and YYDKDF (reference sequence). In DNA, the CDR3 is TGTGCCACCAGCAGGGCTCAAGCGACAAACCCTAATGAAAAACTGTTTTTT. Encoded protein: CATSRAQATNPNEKLFF.

This clonotype has more than one count but fewer than ten. The V and J genes are TRBV5-1 and TRBJ1-1; D unresolved. There are 14 residues in the CDR3. Germline CDR1 and CDR2: SGHRS and YFSETQ. V lost 0 bases and J lost 8, with 14 bases in between. CDR3 region: CASSLASIAAEAFF. In DNA form, the CDR3 reads TGCGCCAGCAGCTTGGCTAGCATAGCCGCGGAAGCTTTCTTT.

This chain uses TRBV20-1 with TRBJ2-5, with a tentative D call TRBD2 (6 bases). V lost 6 bases to trimming and J lost 0 bases, with 23 bases between them. Per the germline V gene, CDR1 is DFQATT and CDR2 is SNEGSKA (reference sequence). This CDR3 has 17 residues. In DNA, the CDR3 is TGCAGTGCAGGCTTCACCGGGACTTACGGAGACCAAGAGACCCAGTACTTC. Translation gives CSAGFTGTYGDQETQYF.

The J gene is TRBJ2-5, the V gene TRBV13; TRBD2 is a possible D gene (5 bases). Per germline, CDR1 PRHDT and CDR2 FYEKMQ (reference sequence). Trimming shortened V by 6 bases and J by 1 base, and 18 bases separated the two germline ends. The CDR3 has 16 amino acids. The CDR3 is CASSYGPAEFQETQYF. CDR3 sequence (DNA): TGTGCCAGCAGTTACGGGCCAGCGGAATTCCAAGAGACCCAGTACTTC.

This clonotype was observed many times. The chain uses TRBV9 and TRBJ1-2, with a tentative D call TRBD1 (5 bases). The CDR3 runs 12 residues. V was shortened by 4 bases and J by 5 bases, with 9 bases between the two germline ends. The germline V gene encodes CDR1 SGDLS and CDR2 YYNGEE. DNA of the CDR3: TGTGCCAGCAGCTGGGACGGGTATGGCTACACCTTC. It encodes CASSWDGYGYTF.

This clonotype was counted a single time. The chain combines TRBV12-3 or TRBV12-4 with TRBJ1-4; 7 nucleotides match TRBD1. V lost 1 base to trimming and J lost 8 bases; unmatched junction nucleotides: 4. The CDR3 is 14 amino acids. CDR3 residues: CASSLGGTAEKLFF. The DNA for the CDR3 is TGTGCCAGCAGTTTAGGTGGGACAGCCGAAAAACTGTTTTTT.

The V call is TRBV2, the J call TRBJ2-5; 7 bases match TRBD1. With V trimmed by 0 bases and J by 5 bases, 15 bases remained unmatched. Looked up from germline, CDR1 is SNHLY and CDR2 is FYNNEI. The CDR3 runs 18 residues. Written as DNA, the CDR3 is TGTGCCAGCAGTGAAGCAAGTCCGACCAGGGGGAGTAGTGAGACCCAGTACTTC. It codes for CASSEASPTRGSSETQYF.

The chain couples TRBV7-9 to TRBJ2-7; TRBD2 matches at 10 bases. V shed 3 bases and J 0 bases; nucleotides not matched to a gene: 5. This CDR3 has 16 amino acids. Germline V lookup: CDR1 SEHNR, CDR2 FQNEAQ (reference sequence). DNA of the CDR3: TGTGCCAGCAGCTTCGGGACTAGCGCGCTCTCCTACGAGCAGTACTTC. Its translation: CASSFGTSALSYEQYF.